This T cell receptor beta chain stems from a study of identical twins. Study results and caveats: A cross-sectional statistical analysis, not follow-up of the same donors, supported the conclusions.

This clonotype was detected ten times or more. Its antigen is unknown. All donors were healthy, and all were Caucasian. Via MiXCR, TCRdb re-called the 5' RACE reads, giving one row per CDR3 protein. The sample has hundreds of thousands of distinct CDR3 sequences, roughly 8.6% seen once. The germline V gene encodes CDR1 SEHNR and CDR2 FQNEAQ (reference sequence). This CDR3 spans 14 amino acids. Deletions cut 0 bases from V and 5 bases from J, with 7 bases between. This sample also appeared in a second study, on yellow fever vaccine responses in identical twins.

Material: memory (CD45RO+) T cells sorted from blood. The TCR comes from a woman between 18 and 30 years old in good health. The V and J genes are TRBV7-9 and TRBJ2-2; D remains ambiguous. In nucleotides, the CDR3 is TGTGCCAGCAGCTTAGCGTTGAGGACCGGGGAGCTGTTTTTT. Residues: CASSLALRTGELFF.